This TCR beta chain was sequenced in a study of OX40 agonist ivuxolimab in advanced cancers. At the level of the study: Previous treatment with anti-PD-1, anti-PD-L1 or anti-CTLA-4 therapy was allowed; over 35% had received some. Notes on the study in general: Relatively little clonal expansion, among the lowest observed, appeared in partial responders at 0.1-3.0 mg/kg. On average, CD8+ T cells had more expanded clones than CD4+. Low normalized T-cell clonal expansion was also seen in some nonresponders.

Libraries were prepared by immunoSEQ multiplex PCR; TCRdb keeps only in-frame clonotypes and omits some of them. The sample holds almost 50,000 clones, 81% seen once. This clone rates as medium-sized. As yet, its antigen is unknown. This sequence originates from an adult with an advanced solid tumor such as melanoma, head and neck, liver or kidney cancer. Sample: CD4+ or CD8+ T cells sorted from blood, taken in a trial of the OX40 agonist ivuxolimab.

The chain's CDR3 is CATGDNGELFF. The CDR3 DNA follows: TGTGCCACCGGGGACAACGGGGAGCTGTTTTTT. The V and J genes are TRBV28 and TRBJ2-2; a possible D gene is TRBD1 (6 bases). Per germline, CDR1 MDHEN and CDR2 SYDVKM. Trimming removed 10 bases at V and 7 bases at J, with 10 bases between. The CDR3 is 11 residues long.